Listed below are T cell receptor beta chains from one sample, sequenced in a study of cytomegalovirus exposure and HLA in healthy donors. TCRdb's table, derived via immunoSEQ multiplex PCR, lists solely in-frame clones and lacks some. The table lists about 120,000 clones, approximately 95% of them singletons. The material sequenced was PBMCs. These TCRs come from a man aged 18 to 29 in good health and CMV-seronegative. Each CDR3 is given with its conserved first and last residue. A D gene is named only where the DNA matches it firmly. Only part of the rows carry a size: once, few, many, or a class if the clone is expanded.

size | J | D | V | DNA | CDR3
- | TRBJ1-2 | TRBD1 | TRBV19 | TGTGCCAGTAGAAGAGGGACAGACCAAAGGGATGGCTACACCTTC | CASRRGTDQRDGYTF
- | TRBJ2-3 | TRBD1 | TRBV27 | TGTGCCAGCGGGACAGCACAGAATACGCAGTATTTT | CASGTAQNTQYF
- | TRBJ1-5 | - | TRBV27 | TGTGCCAGCAGTTTAACGGGGATCGGCAATCAGCCCCAGCATTTT | CASSLTGIGNQPQHF
- | TRBJ1-1 | TRBD1 | TRBV27 | TGTGCCAGCAGTTCCGGGACAGGGGGAGGGAACACTGAAGCTTTCTTT | CASSSGTGGGNTEAFF
few | TRBJ2-7 | TRBD2 | TRBV4-1 | TGCGCCAGCAGCCAAGATCCGGCTAGCGGGAGGGCAAACGAGCAGTACTTC | CASSQDPASGRANEQYF
- | TRBJ2-1 | TRBD2 | TRBV29-1 | TGCAGCGCCGACCGCGGGAGGACAATCGATGAGCAGTTCTTC | CSADRGRTIDEQFF
once | TRBJ2-5 | - | TRBV7-7 | TGTGCTAGCAGCTTAGCGGGACAGCTCCAAGAGACCCAGTACTTC | CASSLAGQLQETQYF
- | TRBJ2-7 | - | TRBV9 | TGTGCCAGCGGCGTGGCAGGATCAACCTACGAGCAGTACTTC | CASGVAGSTYEQYF
- | TRBJ2-7 | TRBD2 | TRBV5-1 | TGCGCCAGCAGCTTCAGTCGGGGACTAAACGAGCAGTACTTC | CASSFSRGLNEQYF
once | TRBJ2-7 | TRBD2 | TRBV7-2 | TGTGCCAACTCCCCCGAGGCTAGCGGGGATTACGAGCAGTACTTC | CANSPEASGDYEQYF
- | TRBJ2-1 | - | TRBV28 | TGTGCCAGCAGTTCGGGGTACTCCTACAATGAGCAGTTCTTC | CASSSGYSYNEQFF
- | TRBJ2-7 | - | TRBV7-3 | TGTGCCAGCAGCTTGGACAGTTACTACGAGCAGTACTTC | CASSLDSYYEQYF
- | TRBJ2-7 | TRBD1 | TRBV6-4 | TGTGCCAGCAGCCCCACAGGGGCTTACTACGAGCAGTACTTC | CASSPTGAYYEQYF
- | TRBJ2-7 | - | TRBV30 | TGTGCCTGGAGCCAGGGGCCACCCCAGCTGTACTTC | CAWSQGPPQLYF
- | TRBJ2-7 | - | TRBV18 | TGTGCCAGCGCCGGGAGATCCTCCTACGAGCAGTACTTC | CASAGRSSYEQYF
- | TRBJ2-3 | - | TRBV6-1 | TGTGCCAGCGGGCGGGGTAGCACAGATACGCAGTATTTT | CASGRGSTDTQYF
few | TRBJ2-7 | TRBD1 | TRBV28 | TGTGCCAGCAGTTTATGGGAGTTAAGGAGACAGGGGTCCTACGAGCAGTACTTC | CASSLWELRRQGSYEQYF
- | TRBJ1-2 | TRBD1 | TRBV9 | TGTGCCAGCAGCTTGGGGACAGGCTTCGGATATGGCTACACCTTC | CASSLGTGFGYGYTF
- | TRBJ1-2 | TRBD1 | TRBV5-8 | TGTGCCAGCAGCTTGGCCGGGACAGGAGGACCTTATGGCTACACCTTC | CASSLAGTGGPYGYTF
- | TRBJ2-2 | TRBD2 | TRBV2 | TGTGCCAGCCTCCCCATGGGCGGGAGGACACACACCGGGGAGCTGTTTTTT | CASLPMGGRTHTGELFF
once | TRBJ2-5 | - | TRBV2 | TGTGCCAGCAGGGGGGGGCCGAGCGTAGAGACCCAGTACTTC | CASRGGPSVETQYF
- | TRBJ1-2 | TRBD1 | TRBV9 | TGTGCCAGCAGCGCGCAGGGGGGCGCCGCTAACTATGGCTACACCTTC | CASSAQGGAANYGYTF
- | TRBJ1-3 | - | TRBV28 | TGTGCCAGCGGCCTAGGAGGAAACACCATATATTTT | CASGLGGNTIYF
- | TRBJ2-4 | TRBD2 | TRBV4-3 | TGCGCCAGCAGCCAAGATAGTACTAGCGGTGTGGACATTCAGTACTTC | CASSQDSTSGVDIQYF
once | TRBJ2-5 | - | TRBV5-5 | TGTGCTGGGCCAGCGGCGGTTATGAAGACCCAGTACTTC | CAGPAAVMKTQYF
once | TRBJ2-3 | - | TRBV28 | TGTGCCACCTACAGGTACACAGATACGCAGTATTTT | CATYRYTDTQYF
- | TRBJ2-4 | - | TRBV11-2 | TGTGCCAGCAGCTTAGAGAGGGAAAATCAGTACTTC | CASSLERENQYF
- | TRBJ2-4 | - | TRBV4-1 | TGCGCCAGCAGCCAACCAACAGTCTCGCACATTCAGTACTTC | CASSQPTVSHIQYF
- | TRBJ2-7 | - | TRBV15 | TGTGCCACCAGCAGAGATCGCGGGAATAAGCTTGTATACGAGCAGTACTTC | CATSRDRGNKLVYEQYF
- | TRBJ1-1 | - | TRBV7-2 | TGTGCCAGCAGCTTACAGGGTCAGAACACTGAAGCTTTCTTT | CASSLQGQNTEAFF
once | TRBJ2-3 | - | TRBV7-9 | TGTGCCAGCAGCTCCCCTGGGGGGGCTGGAGATACGCAGTATTTT | CASSSPGGAGDTQYF
- | TRBJ2-1 | TRBD2 | TRBV7-3 | TGTGCCAGCACTGAAGGGAGGGGCGGTGAGCAGTTCTTC | CASTEGRGGEQFF
- | TRBJ1-4 | - | TRBV30 | TGTGCCTGGAATCGCATACCTCAGGAAAAACTGTTTTTT | CAWNRIPQEKLFF
- | TRBJ2-3 | TRBD1 | TRBV7-9 | TGTGCCAGCAGCTTTCTACAGGGGGCGAATACAGATACGCAGTATTTT | CASSFLQGANTDTQYF
once | TRBJ1-2 | TRBD1 | TRBV5-5 | TGTGCCAGCAGCTTGCTCGGGACAGCCTATGGCTACACCTTC | CASSLLGTAYGYTF
- | TRBJ2-7 | TRBD1 | TRBV4-2 | TGTGCCAGCAGCCAAGATCTTGGGACAGGAGGCAACGAGCAGTACTTC | CASSQDLGTGGNEQYF
- | TRBJ1-2 | TRBD1 | TRBV9 | TGTGCCAGCAGCGGAGGGACAGGGAACTATGGCTACACCTTC | CASSGGTGNYGYTF
- | TRBJ1-2 | - | TRBV2 | TGTGCCAGCAGTGAAAATTTGGGCAGGGGTGATGGCTACACCTTC | CASSENLGRGDGYTF
- | TRBJ2-7 | - | TRBV18 | TGTGCCAGCTCTCAACCAGGGGCCAGGGCAGGAGACTCCTACGAGCAGTACTTC | CASSQPGARAGDSYEQYF
- | TRBJ2-2 | TRBD1 | TRBV27 | TGTGCCCTCGGACAGGTCCACGGAGAGCTGTTTTTT | CALGQVHGELFF
- | TRBJ2-1 | TRBD1 | TRBV5-6 | TGTGCCAGCAGCCTCGGGACAGGTGAAAATGAGCAGTTCTTC | CASSLGTGENEQFF
- | TRBJ1-3 | - | TRBV25-1 | TGTGCCAGCAGTGAATATATCGAGAGCTCTGGAAACACCATATATTTT | CASSEYIESSGNTIYF
- | TRBJ1-5 | - | TRBV5-1 | TGCGCCAGCAGCCTGGACGGTAGCAATCAGCCCCAGCATTTT | CASSLDGSNQPQHF
- | TRBJ1-2 | TRBD1 | TRBV28 | TGTGCCAGCAGTTTAATCGGGACAGGTATCAGAGGCTACACCTTC | CASSLIGTGIRGYTF
- | TRBJ2-7 | - | TRBV28 | TGTGCCACATCAGTGATCCGCGAGCAGTACTTC | CATSVIREQYF
- | TRBJ1-1 | - | TRBV6-6 | TGTGCCAGCAGTTCCCCTCTCCGGGGGGTCGCTGAAGCTTTCTTT | CASSSPLRGVAEAFF
- | TRBJ2-7 | TRBD2 | TRBV15 | TGTGCCACCAGCGGACGTAGCGGGGGGAATTACGAGCAGTACTTC | CATSGRSGGNYEQYF
- | TRBJ2-1 | - | TRBV7-9 | TGTGCCAGCAGCTCCGCATATTCGGGTGAGCAGTTCTTC | CASSSAYSGEQFF
- | TRBJ1-1 | - | TRBV6-5 | TGTGCCAGCAGAAAACAGGGGAACACTGAAGCTTTCTTT | CASRKQGNTEAFF
- | TRBJ1-1 | - | TRBV6-6 | TGTGCCAGCAGTTACCCGGGGGGGCCGCTGAACACTGAAGCTTTCTTT | CASSYPGGPLNTEAFF
- | TRBJ2-7 | - | TRBV5-4 | TGTGCCAGCAGCTTGGACAGGCTGCAGGAGCAGTACTTC | CASSLDRLQEQYF